Reported below is one T cell receptor beta chain. Its antigen is currently unknown. The data originate from a study of cytomegalovirus exposure and HLA in healthy donors. Study outcomes and limitations: Researchers reported in a later analysis that a missense DCLRE1C variant was tied to TCR beta V- and J-gene trimming.

The V gene's germline CDR1 is SGHRS and CDR2 YFSETQ. J was trimmed by 4 bases and V by 0 bases; bases with no gene match: 1. This CDR3 has 14 amino acids. Both 60 Vbeta primers and 13 Jbeta primers went into the PCR. In the original workflow: Counted up in a later analysis, unique TCR beta chains came to some 72 million, with around 12 million shared. Profiling relied on immunoSEQ multiplex PCR, and the TCRdb table lists in-frame clones only, not all of them. Clone size and the V and J calls come from that table; the DNA yielded D and trimming. The sample consists of about 180,000 clones, 70% to 80% of them appearing once.

Sequencing was performed on PBMCs. This receptor was obtained from a male donor in good health and CMV-seronegative. This chain joins TRBV5-1 and TRBJ1-1; TRBD1 matches 9 bases. The CDR3 region has the DNA TGCGCCAGCAGCTTGGTACAGGGGGCCACTGAAGCTTTCTTT. The encoded protein is CASSLVQGATEAFF.